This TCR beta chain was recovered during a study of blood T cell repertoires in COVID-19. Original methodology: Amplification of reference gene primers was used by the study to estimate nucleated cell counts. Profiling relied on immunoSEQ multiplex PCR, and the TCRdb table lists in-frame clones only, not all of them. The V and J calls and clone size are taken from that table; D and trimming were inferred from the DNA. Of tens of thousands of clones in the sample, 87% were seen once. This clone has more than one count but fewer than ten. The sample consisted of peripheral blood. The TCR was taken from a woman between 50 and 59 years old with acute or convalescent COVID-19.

CDR3 in amino acids: CSVVEDNYGYTF. In nucleotides, the CDR3 is TGCAGCGTTGTGGAGGACAACTATGGCTACACCTTC. The chain uses TRBV29-1 and TRBJ1-2; D not certain. Trimming stripped 4 bases from V and 2 bases from J, with 8 bases between. The CDR3 has 12 residues. Germline values: CDR1 SQVTM, CDR2 ANQGSEA.